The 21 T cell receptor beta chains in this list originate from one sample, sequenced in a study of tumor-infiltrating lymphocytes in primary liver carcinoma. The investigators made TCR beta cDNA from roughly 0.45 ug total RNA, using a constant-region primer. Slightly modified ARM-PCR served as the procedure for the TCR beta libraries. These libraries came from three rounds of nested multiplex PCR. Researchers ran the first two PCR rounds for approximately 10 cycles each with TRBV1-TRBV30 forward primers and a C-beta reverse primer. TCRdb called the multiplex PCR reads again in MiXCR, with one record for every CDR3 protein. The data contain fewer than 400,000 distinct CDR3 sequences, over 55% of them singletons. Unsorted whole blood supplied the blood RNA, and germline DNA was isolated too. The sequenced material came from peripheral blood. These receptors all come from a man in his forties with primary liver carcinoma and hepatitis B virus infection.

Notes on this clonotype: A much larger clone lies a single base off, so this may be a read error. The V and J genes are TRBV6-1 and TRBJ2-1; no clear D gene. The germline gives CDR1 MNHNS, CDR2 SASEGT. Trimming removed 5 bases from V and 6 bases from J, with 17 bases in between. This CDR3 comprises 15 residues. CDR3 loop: CASSFRVPKVNEQFF. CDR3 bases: TGTGCCAGCAGTTTCCGGGTCCCCAAGGTCAATGAGCAGTTCTTC.

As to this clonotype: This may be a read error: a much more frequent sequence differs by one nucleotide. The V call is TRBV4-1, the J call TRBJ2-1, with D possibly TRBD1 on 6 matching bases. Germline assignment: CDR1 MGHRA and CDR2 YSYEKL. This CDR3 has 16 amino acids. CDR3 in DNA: TGCGCCAGCAGCCCGGCCGGGACAAAAACCTACGATGAGCAGTTCTTC. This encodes CASSPAGTKTYDEQFF.

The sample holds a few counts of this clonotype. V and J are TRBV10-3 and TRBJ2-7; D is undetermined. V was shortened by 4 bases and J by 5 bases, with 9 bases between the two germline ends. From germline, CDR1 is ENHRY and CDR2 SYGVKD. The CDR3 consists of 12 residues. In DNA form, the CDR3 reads TGTGCCATCAGTGGGGGTCGGGACGAGCAGTACTTC. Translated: CAISGGRDEQYF.

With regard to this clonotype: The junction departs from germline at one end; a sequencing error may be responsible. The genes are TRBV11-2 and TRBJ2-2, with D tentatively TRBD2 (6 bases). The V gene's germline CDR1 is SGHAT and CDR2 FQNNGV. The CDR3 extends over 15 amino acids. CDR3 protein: CSSSLGIAGTGELFF. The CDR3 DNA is TGTTCCAGCAGCTTAGGGATTGCGGGGACCGGGGAGCTGTTTTTT. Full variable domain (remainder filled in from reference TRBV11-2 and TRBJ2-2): EAGVAQSPRYKIIEKRQSVAFWCNPISGHATLYWYQQILGQGPKLLIQFQNNGVVDDSQLPKDRFSAERLKGVDSTLKIQPAKLEDSAVYLCSSSLGIAGTGELFFGEGSRLTVL.

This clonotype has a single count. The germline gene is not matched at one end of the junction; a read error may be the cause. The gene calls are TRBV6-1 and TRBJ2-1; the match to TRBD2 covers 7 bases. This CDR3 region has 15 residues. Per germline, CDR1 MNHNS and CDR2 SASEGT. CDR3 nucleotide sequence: TGTGCCAGTACCCTAGGCGGGGGAGCCTACAATGGGCAGTTCTTC. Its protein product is CASTLGGGAYNGQFF.

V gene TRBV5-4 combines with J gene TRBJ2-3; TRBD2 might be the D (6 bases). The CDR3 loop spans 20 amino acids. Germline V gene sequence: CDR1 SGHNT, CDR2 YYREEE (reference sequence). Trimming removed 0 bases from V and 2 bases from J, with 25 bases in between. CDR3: CASSLGGSGGHVPHTDTQYF. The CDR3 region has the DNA TGTGCCAGCAGCTTGGGGGGATCTGGAGGGCACGTACCCCACACAGATACGCAGTATTTT.

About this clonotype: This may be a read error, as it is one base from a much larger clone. Here the CDR3 reads CGSSPPTPTGWETQYF. The DNA for the CDR3 is TGTGGCAGCAGTCCCCCTACCCCGACAGGTTGGGAGACCCAGTACTTC. The chain recombines TRBV28 with TRBJ2-5; a possible D gene is TRBD1 (6 bases). Germline-derived CDR1 and CDR2 are MDHEN and SYDVKM. This CDR3 comprises 16 residues.

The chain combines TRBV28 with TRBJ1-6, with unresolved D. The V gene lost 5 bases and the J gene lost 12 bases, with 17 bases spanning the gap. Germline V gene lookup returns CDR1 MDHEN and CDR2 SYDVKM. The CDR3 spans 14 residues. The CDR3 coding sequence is TGTGCCAGCAGTGAGAGTTCCGTTGGATTACCCCTCCACTTT. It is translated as CASSESSVGLPLHF.

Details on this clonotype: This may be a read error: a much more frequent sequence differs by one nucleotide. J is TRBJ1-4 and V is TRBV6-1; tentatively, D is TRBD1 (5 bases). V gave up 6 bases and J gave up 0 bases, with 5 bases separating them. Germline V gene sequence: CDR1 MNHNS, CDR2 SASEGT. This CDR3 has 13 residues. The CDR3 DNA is TGTGCCAGCAGCAGGGCAACTAATGAAAAACTGTTTTTT. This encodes CASSRATNEKLFF.

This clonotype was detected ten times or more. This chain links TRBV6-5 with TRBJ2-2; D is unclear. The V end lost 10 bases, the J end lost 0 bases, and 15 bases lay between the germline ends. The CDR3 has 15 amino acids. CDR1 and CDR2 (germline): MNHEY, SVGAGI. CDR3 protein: CATVAAGSNTGELFF. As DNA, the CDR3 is TGTGCCACCGTGGCCGCCGGATCGAACACCGGGGAGCTGTTTTTT.

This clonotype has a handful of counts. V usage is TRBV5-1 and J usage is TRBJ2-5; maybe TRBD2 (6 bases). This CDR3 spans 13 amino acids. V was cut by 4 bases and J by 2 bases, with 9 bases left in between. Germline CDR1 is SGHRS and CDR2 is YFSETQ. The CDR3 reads CASSGDSQETQYF. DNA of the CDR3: TGCGCCAGCAGCGGGGACTCACAAGAGACCCAGTACTTC. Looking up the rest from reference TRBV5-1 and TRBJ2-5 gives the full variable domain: KAGVTQTPRYLIKTRGQQVTLSCSPISGHRSVSWYQQTPGQGLQFLFEYFSETQRNKGNFPGRFSGRQFSNSRSEMNVSTLELGDSALYLCASSGDSQETQYFGPGTRLLVL.

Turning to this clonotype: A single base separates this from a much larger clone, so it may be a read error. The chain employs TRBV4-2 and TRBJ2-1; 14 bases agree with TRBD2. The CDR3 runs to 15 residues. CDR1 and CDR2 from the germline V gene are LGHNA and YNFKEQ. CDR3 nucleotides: TGTCCCAGCAGCTCCCCGACTAGCGGGAGGGATGAGCAGTTCTTC. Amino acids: CPSSSPTSGRDEQFF.

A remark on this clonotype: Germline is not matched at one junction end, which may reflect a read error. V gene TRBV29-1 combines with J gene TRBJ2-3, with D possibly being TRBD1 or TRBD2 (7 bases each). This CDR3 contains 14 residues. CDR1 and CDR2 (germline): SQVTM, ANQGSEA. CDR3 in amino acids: CAAREGRGTDMQYF. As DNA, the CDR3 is TGCGCGGCCCGAGAGGGGAGGGGGACAGATATGCAGTATTTT.

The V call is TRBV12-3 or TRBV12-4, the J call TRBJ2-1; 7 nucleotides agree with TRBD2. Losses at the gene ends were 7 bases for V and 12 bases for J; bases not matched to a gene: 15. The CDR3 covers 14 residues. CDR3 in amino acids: CASTGGGLKGGQFF. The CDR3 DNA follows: TGTGCCAGCACGGGGGGAGGGCTAAAGGGTGGGCAGTTCTTC.

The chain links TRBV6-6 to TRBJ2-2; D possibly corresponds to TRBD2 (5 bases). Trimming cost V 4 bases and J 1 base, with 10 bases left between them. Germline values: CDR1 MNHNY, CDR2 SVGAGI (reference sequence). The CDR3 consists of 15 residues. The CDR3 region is CASSSRTENTGELFF. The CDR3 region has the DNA TGTGCCAGCAGTTCTCGGACTGAGAACACCGGGGAGCTGTTTTTT.

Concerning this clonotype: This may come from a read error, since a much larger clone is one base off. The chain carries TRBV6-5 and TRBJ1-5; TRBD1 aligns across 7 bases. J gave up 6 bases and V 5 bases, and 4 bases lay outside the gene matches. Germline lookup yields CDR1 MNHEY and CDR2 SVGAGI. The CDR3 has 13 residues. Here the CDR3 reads CASSDRDAQPQHF. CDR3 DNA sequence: TGTGCCAGCAGTGACAGGGACGCTCAGCCCCAGCATTTT.

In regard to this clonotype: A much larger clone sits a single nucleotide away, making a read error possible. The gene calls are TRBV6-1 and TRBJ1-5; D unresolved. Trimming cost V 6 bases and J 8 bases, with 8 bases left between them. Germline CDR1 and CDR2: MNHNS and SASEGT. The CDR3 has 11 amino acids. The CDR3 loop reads CASSSSKPQHF. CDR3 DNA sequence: TGTGCCAGCAGCTCAAGTAAGCCCCAGCATTTT.

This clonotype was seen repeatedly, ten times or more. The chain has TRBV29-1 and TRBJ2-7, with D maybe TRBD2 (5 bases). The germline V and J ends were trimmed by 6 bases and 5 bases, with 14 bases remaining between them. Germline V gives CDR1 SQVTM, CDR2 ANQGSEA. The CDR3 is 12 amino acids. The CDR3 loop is CSVLTSSHEQYF. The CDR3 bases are TGCAGCGTCCTTACTAGTTCCCACGAGCAGTACTTC.

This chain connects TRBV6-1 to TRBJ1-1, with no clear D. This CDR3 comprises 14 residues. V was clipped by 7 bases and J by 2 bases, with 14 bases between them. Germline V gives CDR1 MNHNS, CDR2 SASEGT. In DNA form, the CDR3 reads TGTGCCAGCACTAGGCAGTGGAAAAACACTGAAGCTTTCTTT. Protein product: CASTRQWKNTEAFF.

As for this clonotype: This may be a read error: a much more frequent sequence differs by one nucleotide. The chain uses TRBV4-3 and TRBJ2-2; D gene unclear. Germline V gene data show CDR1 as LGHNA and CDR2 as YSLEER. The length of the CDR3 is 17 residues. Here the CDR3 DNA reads TGCTCCAGCAGCCCCCCCGGTGGGCGTATCGGCACCGGGGAGCTGTTTTTT. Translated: CSSSPPGGRIGTGELFF.

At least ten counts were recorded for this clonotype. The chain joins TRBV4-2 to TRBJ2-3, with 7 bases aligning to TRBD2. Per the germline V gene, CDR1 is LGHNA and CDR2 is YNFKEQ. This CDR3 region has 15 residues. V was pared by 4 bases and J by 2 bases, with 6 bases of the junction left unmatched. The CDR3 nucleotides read TGTGCCAGCAGCCGCGGACTAGGAGTCACAGATACGCAGTATTTT. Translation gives CASSRGLGVTDTQYF.